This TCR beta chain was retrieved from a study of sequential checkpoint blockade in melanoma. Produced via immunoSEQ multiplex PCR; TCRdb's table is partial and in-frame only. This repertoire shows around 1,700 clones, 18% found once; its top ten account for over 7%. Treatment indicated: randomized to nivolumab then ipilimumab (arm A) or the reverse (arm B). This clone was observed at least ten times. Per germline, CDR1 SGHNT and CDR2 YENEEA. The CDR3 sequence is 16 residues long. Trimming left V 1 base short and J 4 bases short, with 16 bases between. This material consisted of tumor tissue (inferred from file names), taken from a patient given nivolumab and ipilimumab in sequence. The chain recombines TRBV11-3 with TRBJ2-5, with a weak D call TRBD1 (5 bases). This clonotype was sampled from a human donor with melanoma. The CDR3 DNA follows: TGTGCCAGCAGCTTAGTCCCAGGGCTTACCCGAGAGACCCAGTACTTC. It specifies CASSLVPGLTRETQYF.